This TCR beta chain was sequenced during a study of early T cells in non-severe SARS-CoV-2 infection. Study in general: Unsorted whole-blood RNA was sequenced in bulk, leaving chains unpaired.

Germline V gene lookup returns CDR1 KGHSH and CDR2 LQKENI. The CDR3 contains 14 residues. V was cut by 3 bases and J by 8 bases, with 14 bases left in between. Study-wide results and limits: Comparison of clonotypes with VDJdb favored anti-spike CD8 responses while missing private and CD4 specificities.

This clonotype appeared a few times. Its cognate antigen is unknown. As part of library construction, unique molecular identifiers were attached to individual cDNA molecules. MiXCR, run by TCRdb on the 5' RACE reads, gives a single entry per CDR3 protein. Of 80,000 to 95,000 distinct CDR3 sequences listed, roughly 15% were seen once; the top ten hold just over 5%. The sequencing here drew on whole blood, taken at baseline. The sequence was obtained from an adult who was a healthcare worker with PCR-confirmed SARS-CoV-2 infection or an uninfected control (not recorded which). V and J are TRBV18 and TRBJ1-3; D is ambiguous. DNA for the CDR3: TGTGCCAGCTCACCGTCCCCCGCCGGGGACACCATATATTTT. Translated: CASSPSPAGDTIYF.